The 30 T cell receptor beta chains given below trace back to one sample, sequenced in a study of T cells in Graves' hyperthyroidism and ophthalmopathy. The CDR3 regions of TCR beta were amplified from RNA transcripts. HTBI primers drove first-round RT-PCR of the TCR CDR3. A single record per CDR3 protein comes from TCRdb applying MiXCR to the multiplex PCR reads. The table includes about 400,000 distinct CDR3 sequences, about 15% detected once. The material sequenced was blood. The source is a woman aged 30 to 39 with Graves' hyperthyroidism.

This clonotype turned up a few times. V gene TRBV9 combines with J gene TRBJ1-5; perhaps TRBD1 as D (6 bases). The ends were cut back, 3 bases at V and 0 bases at J, with 10 bases in the middle. Germline CDR1 and CDR2: SGDLS and YYNGEE. The CDR3 runs to 15 residues. The CDR3: CASSAEGVSNQPQHF. CDR3 DNA sequence: TGTGCCAGCAGCGCCGAGGGGGTTAGCAATCAGCCCCAGCATTTT. The full variable domain, with the rest looked up from reference TRBV9 and TRBJ1-5, is DSGVTQTPKHLITATGQRVTLRCSPRSGDLSVYWYQQSLDQGLQFLIQYYNGEERAKGNILERFSAQQFPDLHSELNLSSLELGDSALYFCASSAEGVSNQPQHFGDGTRLSIL.

This clonotype was seen repeatedly, ten times or more. The chain recombines TRBV28 with TRBJ2-3; 12 bases are a match to TRBD2. The CDR3 has 16 residues. CDR1 is MDHEN, CDR2 SYDVKM, per germline. V was pared by 4 bases and J by 2 bases, with 4 bases of the junction left unmatched. The CDR3 coding sequence is TGTGCCAGCAGTTCCACTAGCGGGAGGTCCACAGATACGCAGTATTTT. Residues: CASSSTSGRSTDTQYF.

This clonotype was detected ten times or more. The chain links TRBV18 to TRBJ1-2; no clear D. Trimming cost V 0 bases and J 1 base, with 6 bases left between them. The CDR3 length is 14 residues. Germline V CDR1 and CDR2: KGHSH, LQKENI. The CDR3 nucleotides are TGTGCCAGCTCACCACCGGCCGGTAACTATGGCTACACCTTC. This gives the protein CASSPPAGNYGYTF. Based on the CDR3 plus reference TRBV18 and TRBJ1-2, the full variable domain is NAGVMQNPRHLVRRRGQEARLRCSPMKGHSHVYWYRQLPEEGLKFMVYLQKENIIDESGMPKERFSAEFPKEGPSILRIQQVVRGDSAAYFCASSPPAGNYGYTFGSGTRLTVV.

This clonotype was observed many times. The rearrangement uses TRBV27 and TRBJ2-5, with D tentatively TRBD1 or TRBD2 (7 bases each). The CDR3 consists of 17 residues. Trimming pared 6 bases from V and 4 bases from J, leaving 24 bases between. CDR1 is MNHEY, CDR2 SMNVEV, per germline (reference sequence). The DNA of the CDR3 is TGTGCCAGCAGGCGACCCCCGGGACTACCAGGGGGAGAGACCCAGTACTTC. Translation: CASRRPPGLPGGETQYF.

This clonotype was counted only a few times. The chain has TRBV7-2 and TRBJ2-4; D may correspond to TRBD1 or TRBD2 (6 bases each). Germline V gene data show CDR1 as SGHTA and CDR2 as FQGNSA. The CDR3 has 18 residues. Deletions cut 7 bases from V and 0 bases from J, with 22 bases between. The CDR3 nucleotides are TGTGCCAGCAACCTGAAGGGGGGCAGGGTCCTAGCCAAAAACATTCAGTACTTC. This translates into CASNLKGGRVLAKNIQYF.

V and J are TRBV20-1 and TRBJ2-1; D is ambiguous. V dropped 1 base and J dropped 7 bases, with 14 bases sitting between them. This CDR3 region has 14 residues. Per germline, CDR1 DFQATT and CDR2 SNEGSKA (reference sequence). CDR3 region: CSARAQRPWNEQFF. For the CDR3, the DNA is TGCAGTGCTAGAGCCCAGCGCCCATGGAATGAGCAGTTCTTC.

The chain combines TRBV4-2 with TRBJ1-2, with D possibly matching TRBD1 (6 bases). CDR1 and CDR2 (germline): LGHNA, YNFKEQ. V was shortened by 4 bases and J by 3 bases, with 12 bases between the two germline ends. This CDR3 spans 14 amino acids. The CDR3 DNA is TGTGCCAGCAGCCCTGGGGGGGCGGACTATGGCTACACCTTC. This translates into CASSPGGADYGYTF.

In its sample, this clonotype was seen many times. V usage is TRBV2 and J usage is TRBJ2-1; D gene ambiguous. V was pared by 4 bases and J by 7 bases, with 5 bases between. Germline assignment: CDR1 SNHLY and CDR2 FYNNEI. The CDR3 contains 11 residues. CDR3 nucleotide sequence: TGTGCCAGCAGTGGGGGTAATGAGCAGTTCTTC. Its protein product is CASSGGNEQFF.

This clonotype was recorded many times. The gene calls are TRBV27 and TRBJ1-5; D ambiguous. Trimming stripped 2 bases from V and 5 bases from J, with 13 bases between. The CDR3 covers 15 residues. Germline V gene data show CDR1 as MNHEY and CDR2 as SMNVEV (reference sequence). CDR3 bases: TGTGCCAGCAGTTTACTCGGCCAGTTTCATCAGCCCCAGCATTTT. Amino acid sequence: CASSLLGQFHQPQHF.

The table lists this clonotype with a few counts. V and J are TRBV20-1 and TRBJ2-2; perhaps TRBD2 as D (6 bases). The CDR3 runs 17 residues. The germline V gene encodes CDR1 DFQATT and CDR2 SNEGSKA (reference sequence). Trimming pared 4 bases from V and 4 bases from J, leaving 22 bases between. CDR3 sequence (DNA): TGCAGTGCTAATTCCCGTAGCGGAGTTGGGGGCACCGGGGAGCTGTTTTTT. It encodes CSANSRSGVGGTGELFF.

This clonotype was seen many times. The chain has TRBV12-3 or TRBV12-4 and TRBJ2-1; 12 nucleotides agree with TRBD2. This CDR3 has 15 residues. Unmatched junction bases numbered 9, after V lost 5 bases and J lost 10 bases. This CDR3 is CASSPPTSGSWEQFF. CDR3 DNA sequence: TGTGCCAGCAGTCCGCCGACTAGCGGGAGTTGGGAGCAGTTCTTC.

This clonotype has at least ten counts. The CDR3 nucleotides read TGCAGTACTATGGTAGCGGACACACAAGAGACCCAGTACTTC. Protein: CSTMVADTQETQYF. V and J are TRBV20-1 and TRBJ2-5, with D maybe TRBD2 (6 bases). V was trimmed by 8 bases and J by 2 bases, leaving 18 bases between them. The germline CDR1 and CDR2 sequences are DFQATT and SNEGSKA (reference sequence). The CDR3 is 14 residues long.

This clonotype was found many times. The V call is TRBV28, the J call TRBJ2-7, with D perhaps matching TRBD1 (5 bases). CDR1 is MDHEN and CDR2 is SYDVKM in the germline V gene. V was clipped by 3 bases and J by 3 bases, with 27 bases between them. The CDR3 contains 19 residues. The CDR3 reads CASSLIPPLFRLRDYEQYF. As DNA, the CDR3 is TGTGCCAGCAGTTTGATACCCCCTCTCTTCCGCCTCAGGGACTACGAGCAGTACTTC.

This clonotype was counted many times. The V call is TRBV12-3 or TRBV12-4, the J call TRBJ2-7; 10 bases map to TRBD1. Germline trimming cut 8 bases from V and 5 bases from J; bases unmatched to any gene: 6. The CDR3 is 13 residues long. CDR3 coding DNA: TGTGCCAGCTTCGGGACAGGGGCCCACGAGCAGTACTTC. Its translation: CASFGTGAHEQYF.

This clonotype was observed many times. V and J are TRBV20-1 and TRBJ2-5; perhaps TRBD1 as D (5 bases). Germline V gives CDR1 DFQATT, CDR2 SNEGSKA (reference sequence). CDR3 length: 14 amino acids. The V end lost 0 bases, the J end lost 4 bases, and 12 bases lay between the germline ends. CDR3 in DNA: TGCAGTGCTAGAGACAGCAGGGTGGGAGAGACCCAGTACTTC. Translated: CSARDSRVGETQYF.

The rearrangement uses TRBV24-1 and TRBJ2-7; perhaps TRBD2 as D (7 bases). The CDR3 sequence is 15 residues long. Germline V gene data show CDR1 as KGHDR and CDR2 as SFDVKD. V lost 4 bases to trimming and J lost 1 base, with 13 bases between them. CDR3 in DNA: TGTGCCACCAGTGAGGGGGGGGCTAATTCCTACGAGCAGTACTTC. Its protein product is CATSEGGANSYEQYF.

This clonotype was seen more than once but under ten times. This rearrangement joins TRBV20-1 to TRBJ2-1, with 9 bases lining up with TRBD1. There are 13 residues in the CDR3. Trimming took 6 bases from V and 8 from J; bases not matched to a gene: 8. Germline assignment: CDR1 DFQATT and CDR2 SNEGSKA (reference sequence). The CDR3 spells CSARDRVLDEQFF. DNA for the CDR3: TGCAGTGCCAGGGACAGGGTCCTCGATGAGCAGTTCTTC.

This clonotype has a count of ten or more. The chain carries TRBV29-1 and TRBJ2-1; no clear D gene. Trimming pared 0 bases from V and 9 bases from J, leaving 9 bases between. The CDR3 is made up of 12 amino acids. Germline V gene data show CDR1 as SQVTM and CDR2 as ANQGSEA. CDR3 amino acids: CSVEEGYGEQFF. CDR3 nucleotides: TGCAGCGTTGAAGAGGGCTATGGTGAGCAGTTCTTC.

The gene calls are TRBV28 and TRBJ2-3, with D possibly being TRBD1 or TRBD2 (6 bases each). Trimming stripped 2 bases from V and 8 bases from J, with 11 bases between. CDR1 MDHEN and CDR2 SYDVKM come from the germline V gene. The CDR3 contains 13 residues. The CDR3 sequence is CASSLKGEVTQYF. As DNA, the CDR3 is TGTGCCAGCAGTTTAAAGGGGGAGGTTACGCAGTATTTT.

The chain couples TRBV9 to TRBJ2-7; D is possibly TRBD1 (6 bases). This CDR3 has 14 residues. Per germline, CDR1 SGDLS and CDR2 YYNGEE. Trimming took 0 bases from V and 1 from J, leaving 8 bases between them. The CDR3 region has the DNA TGTGCCAGCAGCGTAGGGGACACTTCCTACGAGCAGTACTTC. Amino acid sequence: CASSVGDTSYEQYF.

A note on this clonotype: The final CDR3 position lacks the conserved phenylalanine or tryptophan, pointing to a likely read error. J is TRBJ2-1 and V is TRBV27; TRBD2 agrees at 12 bases. The CDR3 runs 14 residues. The V gene end was trimmed by 4 bases and the J gene end by 8 bases; junction bases not matched to a gene: 3. Germline CDR1 MNHEY, CDR2 SMNVEV (reference sequence). The CDR3 nucleotides are TGTGCCAGCAGTTGGACTAGCGGGAACTATGAGCAGTTCCTC. Translating it yields CASSWTSGNYEQFL.

This clonotype was recorded a few times. The V call is TRBV3-1, the J call TRBJ2-7; D uncertain. CDR3 length equals 13 residues. Germline loops: CDR1 LGHDT, CDR2 YNNKEL (reference sequence). The V gene lost 1 base and the J gene lost 3 bases, with 7 bases spanning the gap. CDR3: CASSQVQYYEQYF. The DNA of the CDR3 is TGTGCCAGCAGCCAAGTGCAATACTACGAGCAGTACTTC.

There are many counts of this clonotype. V and J are TRBV6-2 or TRBV6-3 and TRBJ1-4; D is ambiguous. Trimming cost V 7 bases and J 4 bases, with 16 bases left between them. CDR3 size: 15 residues. Germline loops: CDR1 MNHEY, CDR2 SVGEGT. The CDR3 region has the DNA TGTGCCAGCAACGAGGCCGGATCGGGTAATGAAAAACTGTTTTTT. Translating gives CASNEAGSGNEKLFF.

The rearrangement joins TRBV3-1 to TRBJ1-4; tentative D call: TRBD1 (6 bases). V was pared by 2 bases and J by 2 bases, with 9 bases between. Germline loops: CDR1 LGHDT, CDR2 YNNKEL (reference sequence). CDR3 length: 15 residues. The CDR3 loop reads CASSQWGHTNEKLFF. In nucleotides, the CDR3 is TGTGCCAGCAGCCAATGGGGACACACTAATGAAAAACTGTTTTTT.

This clonotype was picked up many times. V is TRBV12-3 or TRBV12-4 and J is TRBJ1-3, with a weak D call TRBD1 (5 bases). The V gene lost 6 bases and the J gene lost 8 bases, with 17 bases spanning the gap. This CDR3 region has 14 residues. CDR3 nucleotide sequence: TGTGCCAGCAGACTGGAGGGGTCCGGCGACACCATATATTTT. Translation gives CASRLEGSGDTIYF.

This sequence joins TRBV9 and TRBJ1-4; D not resolved. CDR1 SGDLS and CDR2 YYNGEE come from the germline V gene. V gave up 4 bases and J gave up 7 bases, with 17 bases separating them. The CDR3 is 15 amino acids. CDR3: CASSSPGVFPEKLFF. Written as DNA, the CDR3 is TGTGCCAGCAGCTCACCGGGCGTCTTCCCTGAAAAACTGTTTTTT.

At least ten counts were recorded for this clonotype. The chain is built from TRBV6-5 and TRBJ1-2; 8 positions match TRBD1. The trim removed 6 bases at V and 4 bases at J, leaving 16 bases unmatched. The V gene's germline CDR1 is MNHEY and CDR2 SVGAGI. The CDR3 has 17 amino acids. The CDR3 DNA follows: TGTGCCAGCAGACGCGGCCTCAAACAGGGGGAGGGCTATGGCTACACCTTC. Translating gives CASRRGLKQGEGYGYTF.

This clonotype was observed at least ten times. The rearrangement links TRBV30 to TRBJ2-2; no clear D gene. Looked up from germline, CDR1 is GTSNPN and CDR2 is SVGIG (reference sequence). This CDR3 contains 18 residues. Trimming removed 0 bases at V and 4 bases at J, with 21 bases between. The CDR3 loop reads CAWSVSPVGLVGTGELFF. For the CDR3, the DNA is TGTGCCTGGAGTGTATCCCCGGTGGGCCTCGTAGGCACCGGGGAGCTGTTTTTT.

This chain uses TRBV5-6 with TRBJ1-3, with 10 bases fitting TRBD1. Unmatched junction bases numbered 4, after V lost 4 bases and J lost 0 bases. CDR3 size: 16 residues. In germline, CDR1 is SGHDT, CDR2 YYEEEE. DNA of the CDR3: TGTGCCAGCAGCGATGACAGGGGGCTCTCTGGAAACACCATATATTTT. Amino acids: CASSDDRGLSGNTIYF.

This clonotype was found many times. The V and J genes are TRBV10-3 and TRBJ2-7; D remains unclear. V was trimmed by 4 bases and J by 4 bases, leaving 11 bases between them. The CDR3 spans 13 residues. Germline V gives CDR1 ENHRY, CDR2 SYGVKD. CDR3 in DNA: TGTGCCATCAGTGTGGAGATGGAATACGAGCAGTACTTC. Translating it yields CAISVEMEYEQYF.